Each of the 7 T cell receptor beta chains below was sequenced from the same sample in a study of blood T cell repertoires in COVID-19. TCRdb keeps only in-frame clones here, not all; method: immunoSEQ multiplex PCR. The table records about 350,000 clones, roughly 90% of them present only once. Sequencing was performed on peripheral blood. Receptors originate from a man between 25 and 39 years old with COVID-19, enrolled during active disease.

V gene TRBV3-1 (or the pseudogene TRBV3-2) combines with J gene TRBJ2-1; a weak D match, TRBD1 (5 bases). V was pared by 0 bases and J by 12 bases, with 21 bases between. The length of the CDR3 is 16 residues. Germline V lookup: CDR1 LGHDT, CDR2 YNNKEL (reference sequence). CDR3 loop: CASSQDMQGGQGLQFF. CDR3 bases: TGTGCCAGCAGCCAAGATATGCAGGGTGGGCAGGGTTTGCAGTTCTTC.

This clone appeared a few times. V usage is TRBV28 and J usage is TRBJ1-3; no clear D gene. This CDR3 has 14 residues. Trimming cost V 5 bases and J 8 bases, with 16 bases left between them. Germline V gene sequence: CDR1 MDHEN, CDR2 SYDVKM. Here the CDR3 reads CASSPRGSSDTIYF. CDR3 in DNA: TGTGCCAGCAGTCCTCGCGGGTCCTCCGACACCATATATTTT.

In its sample, this clone was seen once. The chain recombines TRBV7-9 with TRBJ2-3, with TRBD2 identical over 11 bases. Per germline, CDR1 SEHNR and CDR2 FQNEAQ (reference sequence). V was pared by 2 bases and J by 4 bases, with 2 bases of the junction left unmatched. The CDR3 contains 15 residues. Written as DNA, the CDR3 is TGTGCCAGCAGCTTAATAGCGGGGGGGGCAGATACGCAGTATTTT. It encodes CASSLIAGGADTQYF.

The chain links TRBV7-9 to TRBJ2-2; D may be TRBD1 (5 bases). Germline V CDR1 and CDR2: SEHNR, FQNEAQ (reference sequence). Trimming took 0 bases from V and 1 from J, leaving 9 bases between them. This CDR3 spans 16 amino acids. This CDR3 reads CASSLARGRNTGELFF. The CDR3 nucleotides read TGTGCCAGCAGCTTAGCTAGGGGCAGGAACACCGGGGAGCTGTTTTTT.

A single count supports this clone. This rearrangement joins TRBV5-1 to TRBJ2-6; 13 bases map to TRBD2. J gave up 0 bases and V 0 bases, and 6 bases lay outside the gene matches. CDR1 is SGHRS, CDR2 YFSETQ, per germline. The CDR3 runs 20 residues. CDR3 amino acids: CASSLATWTSGSSGANVLTF. The DNA of the CDR3 is TGCGCCAGCAGCTTGGCTACTTGGACTAGCGGGAGCTCTGGGGCCAACGTCCTGACTTTC.

V and J are TRBV6-2 or TRBV6-3 and TRBJ1-1; a weak D match, TRBD1 (6 bases). The CDR3 loop spans 17 amino acids. Trimming took 5 bases from V and 6 from J, leaving 25 bases between them. CDR1 is MNHEY and CDR2 is SVGEGT in the germline V gene. CDR3: CASSTPMTGRSEAEAFF. The DNA of the CDR3 is TGTGCCAGCAGTACGCCGATGACAGGTCGCAGCGAGGCTGAAGCTTTCTTT.

The genes are TRBV9 and TRBJ1-3; no firm D call. The CDR3 runs to 15 residues. Germline lookup yields CDR1 SGDLS and CDR2 YYNGEE. V was cut by 4 bases and J by 4 bases, with 15 bases left in between. CDR3 sequence (DNA): TGTGCCAGCAGCCCCGGAGGAACGGGGGGAAACACCATATATTTT. Residues: CASSPGGTGGNTIYF.